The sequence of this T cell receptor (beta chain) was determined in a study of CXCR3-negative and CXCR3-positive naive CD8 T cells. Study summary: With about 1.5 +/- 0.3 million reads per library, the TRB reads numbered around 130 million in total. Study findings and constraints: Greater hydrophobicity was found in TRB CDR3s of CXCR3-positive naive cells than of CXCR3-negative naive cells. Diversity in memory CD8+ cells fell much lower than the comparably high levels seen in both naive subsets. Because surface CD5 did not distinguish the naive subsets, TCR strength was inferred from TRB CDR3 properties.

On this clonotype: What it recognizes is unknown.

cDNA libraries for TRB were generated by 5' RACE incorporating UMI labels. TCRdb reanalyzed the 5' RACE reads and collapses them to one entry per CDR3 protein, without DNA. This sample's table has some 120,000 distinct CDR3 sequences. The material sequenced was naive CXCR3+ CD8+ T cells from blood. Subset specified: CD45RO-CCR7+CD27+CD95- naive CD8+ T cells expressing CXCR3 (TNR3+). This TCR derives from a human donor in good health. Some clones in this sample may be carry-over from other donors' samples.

CDR3 region: CASSLGGRWGEQYF. The chain links TRBV5-1 to TRBJ2-7; the TCRdb call, TRBD1, lacks DNA for checking. The germline V gene has CDR1 SGHRS and CDR2 YFSETQ. The CDR3 spans 14 residues. The whole variable domain, remainder taken from reference TRBV5-1 and TRBJ2-7, is KAGVTQTPRYLIKTRGQQVTLSCSPISGHRSVSWYQQTPGQGLQFLFEYFSETQRNKGNFPGRFSGRQFSNSRSEMNVSTLELGDSALYLCASSLGGRWGEQYFGPGTRLTVT.